This TCR beta chain was identified in a study of blood T cell repertoires in COVID-19. Overall study: Acute-phase and convalescent COVID-19 samples originated in the United States, Italy and Spain.

V trimming: 7 bases; J trimming: 1 base; junction bases outside the gene matches: 6. The CDR3 length is 14 residues. CDR1 is SEHNR and CDR2 is FQNEAQ in the germline V gene (reference sequence). Assay: immunoSEQ multiplex PCR; the TCRdb copy retains only in-frame clones and omits some. This sample has some 87,000 clones; approximately 84% occur once, and the top ten carry roughly 22%. This TCR was recovered from a human donor in a cohort sampled during active COVID-19. Sequenced sample: peripheral blood. V gene TRBV7-9 combines with J gene TRBJ1-2; 7 nucleotides align to TRBD1. For the CDR3, the DNA is TGTGCCAGCACCTTGGACAGGCTTAACTATGGCTACACCTTC. It yields the protein CASTLDRLNYGYTF.